This T cell receptor beta chain was recorded in a study of cytomegalovirus exposure and HLA in healthy donors. Study-wide points: TCR beta chain V- and J-gene trimming was linked, in a later analysis, to a missense variant in DCLRE1C. Later work found most CMV-associated TCR beta chains apparently HLA-restricted. Several V segments, TRBV6-2 and TRBV6-3 among them, could not be told apart and were dropped.

60 Vbeta and 13 Jbeta primers were used in PCR. Method: immunoSEQ multiplex PCR; TCRdb's copy keeps in-frame clones and lacks some. The sample shows about 160,000 clones, approximately 90% of them seen only once. The V segment lost 2 bases and the J segment 7 bases; nucleotides outside the gene matches: 9. Germline CDR1 SGHKS, CDR2 YYEKEE (reference sequence). This CDR3 is 15 amino acids long. About this clone itself: Its specificity is not known.

V is TRBV5-5 and J is TRBJ2-5, with 9 bases lining up with TRBD1. The sample consisted of PBMCs. This TCR came from a woman in her twenties or thirties in good health and CMV-seronegative. As DNA, the CDR3 is TGTGCCAGCAGCTTATACCGGGACAGGGAAGCGACCCAGTACTTC. This sequence encodes CASSLYRDREATQYF.